This TCR beta chain was identified in a study of T cells in localized non-small cell lung cancer. Points from the study as a whole: When the top 100 tumor clones were examined, a median approximately 54 of them also appeared in the adjacent lung, which was paired and uninvolved. Longer overall survival was seen with higher T cell density measured in blood.

Of note for this clone: What it recognizes is unknown.

Sequencing was performed with immunoSEQ multiplex PCR; in TCRdb, only in-frame clones are kept and a portion is missing. This table holds about 52,000 clones, just over 85% found once. The germline gives CDR1 LGHNA, CDR2 YSLEER. This CDR3 is built from 15 residues. Trimming took off 0 bases at V and 5 bases at J, with 12 bases between the two ends. This TCR was sampled from a male donor older than 55 with stage III squamous cell lung carcinoma. The chain recombines TRBV4-3 with TRBJ2-3; D may be TRBD1 (6 bases). Specimen: peripheral blood, collected before any cancer treatment. The CDR3 DNA reads TGCGCCAGCAGCCAAGACTCAACGGGACAAGATACGCAGTATTTT. This gives the protein CASSQDSTGQDTQYF.